This T cell receptor beta chain was profiled in a study of blood T cell repertoires in COVID-19. Data came from immunoSEQ multiplex PCR; TCRdb stores just in-frame clones and leaves some out. The sample carries about 430,000 clones, approximately 87% recorded once. Living in 24 US areas, the participants were between roughly 18 and 95 years of age. Participants were placed into cohorts based on the clinical history they reported. Per germline, CDR1 LNHDA and CDR2 SQIVND (reference sequence). V was pared by 5 bases and J by 2 bases, with 10 bases between. The CDR3 is 13 residues long. V gene TRBV19 combines with J gene TRBJ2-7, with D possibly matching TRBD2 (6 bases). The sequencing input was PBMCs or T cells enriched from blood (not recorded which). The TCR was taken from a woman aged 30 to 39 with acute COVID-19. DNA of the CDR3: TGTGCCAGTAGTTTGGGGGGACCCTACGAGCAGTACTTC. Translated, it gives CASSLGGPYEQYF.